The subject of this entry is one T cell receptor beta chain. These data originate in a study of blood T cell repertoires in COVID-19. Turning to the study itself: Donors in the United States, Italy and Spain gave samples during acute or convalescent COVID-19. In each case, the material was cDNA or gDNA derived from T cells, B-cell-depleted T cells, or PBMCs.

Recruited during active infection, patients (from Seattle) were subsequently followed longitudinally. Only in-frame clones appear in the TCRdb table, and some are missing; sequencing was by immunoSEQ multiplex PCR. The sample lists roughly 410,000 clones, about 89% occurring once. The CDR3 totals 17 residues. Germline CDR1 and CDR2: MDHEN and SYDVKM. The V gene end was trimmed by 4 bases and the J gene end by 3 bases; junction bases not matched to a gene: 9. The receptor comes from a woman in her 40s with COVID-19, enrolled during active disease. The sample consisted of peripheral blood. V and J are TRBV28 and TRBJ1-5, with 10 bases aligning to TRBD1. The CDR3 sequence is CASSSLRQGADNQPQHF. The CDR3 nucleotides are TGTGCCAGCAGTTCCCTGCGACAGGGGGCTGACAATCAGCCCCAGCATTTT.